This T cell receptor (beta chain) was captured by sequencing in a study of cytomegalovirus exposure and HLA in healthy donors. General study results and limits: The classifier was said to identify cytomegalovirus status with high specificity and sensitivity. The authors later found HLA-associated TCR beta chains more clonally expanded than equally common others.

Turning to this clone: Its antigen is currently unknown.

The study ran its PCR with 60 Vbeta and 13 Jbeta primers. Profiling relied on immunoSEQ multiplex PCR, and the TCRdb table lists in-frame clones only, not all of them. Among about 190,000 clones listed, roughly 81% were seen once. This clonotype originated in a woman younger than 45 in good health and CMV-seropositive. Sequencing was carried out using PBMCs.

CDR3 loop: CASSPITSGRGNEQFF. DNA of the CDR3: TGTGCCAGCAGTCCGATTACTAGCGGGAGAGGAAATGAGCAGTTCTTC. This rearrangement joins TRBV28 to TRBJ2-1; 11 bases are a match to TRBD2. Losses at the gene ends were 5 bases for V and 7 bases for J; bases not matched to a gene: 10. The length of the CDR3 is 16 residues. Germline CDR1 and CDR2: MDHEN and SYDVKM. The whole variable domain, filled in from reference TRBV28 and TRBJ2-1, reads DVKVTQSSRYLVKRTGEKVFLECVQDMDHENMFWYRQDPGLGLRLIYFSYDVKMKEKGDIPEGYSVSREKKERFSLILESASTNQTSMYLCASSPITSGRGNEQFFGPGTRLTVL.